This T cell receptor beta chain is from a study of T cell repertoires in cytomegalovirus infection. Turning to the study itself: Recently identified HLA-C-restricted CMV epitopes were used, and well-studied HLA-B-restricted CMV epitopes were used as well. Indications of both CMV infection and matching HLA type were provided by public TCR beta signatures. Findings of the study overall: HLA-C-restricted CMV clonotypes gave the most frequent clonotype in two of eight donors. There were carriers of CMV plus the relevant HLA, and cumulative public TCR beta family frequency identified them.

TCRdb re-derived calls from the reads in MiXCR, one entry per CDR3 protein. The sample holds around 300,000 distinct CDR3 sequences; around 20% are singletons and the top ten take approximately 19%. Per germline, CDR1 SGDLS and CDR2 YYNGEE. V was clipped by 0 bases and J by 0 bases, with 7 bases between them. The CDR3 totals 15 residues. This clonotype was counted between two and nine times. Antigen unknown. The rearrangement links TRBV9 to TRBJ1-3; D not certain. The sequences come from cultured PBMCs, collected from culture after CMV antigen stimulation. The source of this sequence is a human donor in good health (CMV status not recorded). Some clones in this sample may be carry-over from other donors' samples. The chain's CDR3 is CASSVDGNSGNTIYF. The CDR3 nucleotides are TGTGCCAGCAGCGTAGACGGTAACTCTGGAAACACCATATATTTT.